Following are 19 T cell receptor beta chains from one sample sequenced in a study of T cell changes during pregnancy in multiple sclerosis. Sequencing was performed with immunoSEQ multiplex PCR; in TCRdb, only in-frame clones are kept and a portion is missing. The repertoire has 70,000 to 95,000 clones, 75% to 90% of them found once; the top ten carry 1.5% to 2%. Source: peripheral blood, taken before pregnancy. These TCRs come from a female donor with multiple sclerosis, enrolled in a pregnancy study.

V and J are TRBV19 and TRBJ1-5, with 8 bases that match TRBD1. Per germline, CDR1 LNHDA and CDR2 SQIVND (reference sequence). V lost 9 bases to trimming and J lost 3 bases; unmatched junction nucleotides: 25. The CDR3 is made up of 20 amino acids. The CDR3 region has the DNA TGTGCCAGGGATCGTAAACCTGGGACAGGAAGTTTTGGGGTCAATCAGCCCCAGCATTTT. Amino acids: CARDRKPGTGSFGVNQPQHF.

The chain recombines TRBV18 with TRBJ1-4; no clear D. This CDR3 spans 18 amino acids. The germline V gene encodes CDR1 KGHSH and CDR2 LQKENI. V lost 1 base to trimming and J lost 1 base, with 16 bases between them. The CDR3, as DNA: TGTGCCAGCTCACCACGGCGGGAAATGGTTAGAACTAATGAAAAACTGTTTTTT. Its translation: CASSPRREMVRTNEKLFF.

The chain links TRBV2 to TRBJ2-3; no clear D. CDR3 length equals 13 residues. From germline, CDR1 is SNHLY and CDR2 FYNNEI. V lost 11 bases to trimming and J lost 1 base, with 13 bases between them. The CDR3 protein is CAASIEGTDTQYF. The CDR3 DNA reads as TGTGCCGCTTCTATCGAGGGCACAGATACGCAGTATTTT.

The chain recombines TRBV7-3 with TRBJ2-3; TRBD2 agrees at 8 bases. The germline gives CDR1 SGHTA, CDR2 FQGTGA. The junction had 6 bases not matched to a gene; V was cut back by 1 base and J by 3 bases. CDR3 length: 16 residues. The CDR3 region has the DNA TGTGCCAGCAGCTTAAGGGCGGGGGGCCTTACAGATACGCAGTATTTT. It codes for CASSLRAGGLTDTQYF.

The rearrangement uses TRBV2 and TRBJ2-7; no reliable D call. Germline CDR1 is SNHLY and CDR2 is FYNNEI. V was shortened by 5 bases and J by 3 bases, with 8 bases between the two germline ends. This CDR3 has 12 residues. The CDR3 here is CASSPSGYEQYF. CDR3 bases: TGTGCCAGCAGTCCCTCAGGCTACGAGCAGTACTTC.

The chain employs TRBV11-3 and TRBJ2-1; 7 nucleotides line up with TRBD1. Germline lookup yields CDR1 SGHNT and CDR2 YENEEA. Losses at the gene ends were 6 bases for V and 4 bases for J; bases not matched to a gene: 3. The CDR3 is made up of 13 amino acids. CDR3: CASSKDRYNEQFF. The CDR3 DNA follows: TGTGCCAGCAGTAAGGACAGGTACAATGAGCAGTTCTTC.

This clone was counted only a few times. This chain connects TRBV9 to TRBJ1-2; no reliable D call. Trimming took 2 bases from V and 8 from J, leaving 13 bases between them. The germline CDR1 and CDR2 sequences are SGDLS and YYNGEE. The CDR3 covers 13 residues. The CDR3 coding sequence is TGTGCCAGCAGCGTCGGGGAGGGTTACGGCTACACCTTC. Its protein product is CASSVGEGYGYTF.

J is TRBJ1-6 and V is TRBV2, with a tentative D call TRBD1 (5 bases). Trimming stripped 3 bases from V and 9 bases from J, with 15 bases between. Germline CDR1 reads SNHLY; CDR2 reads FYNNEI. The CDR3 length is 15 residues. The CDR3: CASSEWVGGISPLHF. CDR3 bases: TGTGCCAGCAGTGAGTGGGTGGGGGGTATTTCACCCCTCCACTTT.

The chain links TRBV28 to TRBJ1-2; TRBD1 agrees at 7 bases. The junction had 5 bases not matched to a gene; V was cut back by 8 bases and J by 2 bases. The CDR3 has 13 amino acids. The V gene's germline CDR1 is MDHEN and CDR2 SYDVKM. This chain's CDR3 is CASSPGQNYGYTF. CDR3 DNA sequence: TGTGCCAGCTCCCCGGGACAGAACTATGGCTACACCTTC.

V usage is TRBV6-4 and J usage is TRBJ2-1, with 9 bases that match TRBD1. CDR1 and CDR2 (germline): MRHNA, SNTAGT. The CDR3 is made up of 15 amino acids. V was clipped by 6 bases and J by 5 bases; unmatched bases: 8. CDR3 nucleotides: TGTGCCAGCAGAACCTCCGGGACAGGGCACAATGAGCAGTTCTTC. Its translation: CASRTSGTGHNEQFF.

The CDR3 loop is CASSRLEGTQSSYEQYF. CDR3 bases: TGTGCCAGCAGCCGATTGGAGGGGACGCAGAGCTCCTACGAGCAGTACTTC. The J gene is TRBJ2-7, the V gene TRBV7-2; D is perhaps TRBD2 (6 bases). This CDR3 region has 17 residues. The germline V gene has CDR1 SGHTA and CDR2 FQGNSA. V was pared by 5 bases and J by 0 bases, with 20 bases between.

The V and J genes are TRBV4-2 and TRBJ2-1; 7 nucleotides agree with TRBD2. V was pared by 1 base and J by 10 bases, with 4 bases of the junction left unmatched. CDR3 length: 13 residues. Looked up from germline, CDR1 is LGHNA and CDR2 is YNFKEQ. DNA for the CDR3: TGTGCCAGCAGCCAAGGGGTGGGGGGGGAGCAGTTCTTC. It translates to CASSQGVGGEQFF.

The genes are TRBV7-9 and TRBJ2-5; possible D gene TRBD2, 5 bases. CDR3 length: 13 residues. V was clipped by 1 base and J by 5 bases, with 8 bases between them. From germline, CDR1 is SEHNR and CDR2 FQNEAQ (reference sequence). This chain's CDR3 is CASSLGGRETQYF. In DNA form, the CDR3 reads TGTGCCAGCAGCTTAGGAGGGCGGGAGACCCAGTACTTC.

The chain has TRBV27 and TRBJ1-5; the D gene is possibly TRBD1 (5 bases). The CDR3 runs to 16 residues. V dropped 4 bases and J dropped 0 bases, with 13 bases sitting between them. Germline CDR1 is MNHEY and CDR2 is SMNVEV (reference sequence). The CDR3 is CASSSWGDLSNQPQHF. The CDR3, as DNA: TGTGCCAGCAGTTCCTGGGGGGACCTTAGCAATCAGCCCCAGCATTTT.

The genes are TRBV27 and TRBJ1-5, with D unclear. This CDR3 comprises 14 residues. V was cut by 3 bases and J by 4 bases, with 10 bases left in between. Germline CDR1 MNHEY, CDR2 SMNVEV (reference sequence). CDR3 region: CASSFRAGNQPQHF. The CDR3 region has the DNA TGTGCCAGCAGTTTCCGGGCGGGGAATCAGCCCCAGCATTTT.

In its sample, this clone was seen once. This chain uses TRBV21-1 with TRBJ1-1. TRBV21-1 is a documented pseudogene. This CDR3 spans 14 amino acids. In DNA form, the CDR3 reads TGTGCCAGCAAACGGACTGAGATGAACACTGAAGCTTTCTTT. It specifies CASKRTEMNTEAFF.

This chain connects TRBV5-4 to TRBJ1-2, with D possibly being TRBD1 (6 bases). V was shortened by 4 bases and J by 4 bases, with 14 bases between the two germline ends. This CDR3 is 14 amino acids long. The germline gives CDR1 SGHNT, CDR2 YYREEE (reference sequence). CDR3 sequence: CASSTPLTGYGYTF. DNA for the CDR3: TGTGCCAGCAGCACCCCCCTGACAGGCTATGGCTACACCTTC.

The chain employs TRBV11-2 and TRBJ1-2; D may be TRBD1 (6 bases). V was pared by 7 bases and J by 10 bases, with 16 bases between. The CDR3 loop spans 12 amino acids. Germline V gene lookup returns CDR1 SGHAT and CDR2 FQNNGV. The CDR3: CASTLGGGVYTF. CDR3 coding DNA: TGTGCCAGCACCCTTGGAGGGGGGGTCTACACCTTC. The full variable domain, completed using reference TRBV11-2 and TRBJ1-2, is EAGVAQSPRYKIIEKRQSVAFWCNPISGHATLYWYQQILGQGPKLLIQFQNNGVVDDSQLPKDRFSAERLKGVDSTLKIQPAKLEDSAVYLCASTLGGGVYTFGSGTRLTVV.

The V and J genes are TRBV2 and TRBJ1-6, with TRBD1 matching 7 bases. Germline V CDR1 and CDR2: SNHLY, FYNNEI. The trim removed 4 bases at V and 0 bases at J, leaving 3 bases unmatched. CDR3 length equals 16 residues. In DNA, the CDR3 is TGTGCCAGCAGTGGACAGGGAAGCTCCTATAATTCACCCCTCCACTTT. Its translation: CASSGQGSSYNSPLHF.